These 9 T cell receptor beta chains were all obtained from the same sample, sequenced in a study of identifying expanded T cells in peripheral blood. Only in-frame clones appear in the TCRdb table, and some are missing; sequencing was by immunoSEQ multiplex PCR. The sample lists around 91,000 clones, about 91% seen once, with roughly 4% in the top ten. The sample comprised blood. These receptors all come from a person aged 18 to 69 in good health.

This chain connects TRBV28 to TRBJ2-3; 9 bases are shared with TRBD1. The CDR3 consists of 18 residues. Per germline, CDR1 MDHEN and CDR2 SYDVKM. Trimming at V came to 3 bases and at J to 3 bases, leaving 13 bases not matched to a gene. The DNA of the CDR3 is TGTGCCAGCAGTTTCATAGCTGGACAGGGGAGTTATACAGATACGCAGTATTTT. This gives the protein CASSFIAGQGSYTDTQYF.

V gene TRBV4-2 combines with J gene TRBJ2-7; D is possibly TRBD1 or TRBD2 (5 bases each). The CDR3 extends over 13 amino acids. The germline V gene has CDR1 LGHNA and CDR2 YNFKEQ. The V gene lost 3 bases and the J gene lost 1 base, with 7 bases spanning the gap. DNA for the CDR3: TGTGCCAGCAGCCAGGGACGGTCCTACGAGCAGTACTTC. It is translated as CASSQGRSYEQYF.

The chain has TRBV19 and TRBJ2-1; 11 nucleotides match TRBD2. Germline V lookup: CDR1 LNHDA, CDR2 SQIVND (reference sequence). J gave up 0 bases and V 3 bases, and 4 bases lay outside the gene matches. CDR3 length equals 17 residues. CDR3 residues: CASSIGTSGSSYNEQFF. The CDR3 DNA is TGTGCCAGTAGTATCGGGACTAGCGGAAGCTCCTACAATGAGCAGTTCTTC. Combining the CDR3 with reference TRBV19 and TRBJ2-1 gives the whole variable domain DGGITQSPKYLFRKEGQNVTLSCEQNLNHDAMYWYRQDPGQGLRLIYYSQIVNDFQKGDIAEGYSVSREKKESFPLTVTSAQKNPTAFYLCASSIGTSGSSYNEQFFGPGTRLTVL.

This clone occurred a few times. The V call is TRBV6-1, the J call TRBJ1-2, with TRBD1 as a possible D gene (5 bases). Germline loops: CDR1 MNHNS, CDR2 SASEGT. V was cut by 4 bases and J by 4 bases, with 7 bases left in between. This CDR3 comprises 12 residues. In DNA form, the CDR3 reads TGTGCCAGCAGTGTGGACACCTATGGCTACACCTTC. Its protein product is CASSVDTYGYTF.

The chain uses TRBV25-1 and TRBJ1-1, with 9 bases lining up with TRBD1. J gave up 5 bases and V 4 bases, and 5 bases lay outside the gene matches. The CDR3 totals 14 residues. Germline assignment: CDR1 MGHDK and CDR2 SYGVNS. The CDR3 reads CASSAYRGQTEAFF. In DNA, the CDR3 is TGTGCCAGCAGTGCCTACAGGGGGCAAACTGAAGCTTTCTTT.

V gene TRBV27 combines with J gene TRBJ1-2, with no clear D. V lost 7 bases to trimming and J lost 5 bases, with 5 bases between them. Germline V gene lookup returns CDR1 MNHEY and CDR2 SMNVEV (reference sequence). This CDR3 region has 10 residues. The DNA for the CDR3 is TGTGCCAGCACCACATATGGCTACACCTTC. Translated, it gives CASTTYGYTF.

The chain links TRBV5-1 to TRBJ2-2; D call uncertain. This CDR3 is built from 13 residues. Trimming pared 7 bases from V and 0 bases from J, leaving 7 bases between. Germline V gene data show CDR1 as SGHRS and CDR2 as YFSETQ. The CDR3: CASEQTNTGELFF. CDR3 bases: TGCGCCAGCGAGCAGACGAACACCGGGGAGCTGTTTTTT.

The V and J genes are TRBV27 and TRBJ2-1; possibly TRBD2 for D (6 bases). V dropped 5 bases and J dropped 1 base, with 18 bases sitting between them. Germline loops: CDR1 MNHEY, CDR2 SMNVEV (reference sequence). The CDR3 runs to 17 residues. Written as DNA, the CDR3 is TGTGCCAGCAGTCCCGTCCATTTTGGGGGGTCCTACAATGAGCAGTTCTTC. Amino acids: CASSPVHFGGSYNEQFF.

The V gene is TRBV12-5, the J gene TRBJ2-4; the D is unclear. Germline V gene sequence: CDR1 LGHNT, CDR2 FRNRAP. The CDR3 runs to 14 residues. V lost 5 bases and J 8 bases, leaving 16 bases between the germline ends. The CDR3 here is CASGPPGPVDIQYF. In DNA, the CDR3 is TGTGCTAGTGGTCCGCCCGGCCCGGTAGACATTCAGTACTTC.